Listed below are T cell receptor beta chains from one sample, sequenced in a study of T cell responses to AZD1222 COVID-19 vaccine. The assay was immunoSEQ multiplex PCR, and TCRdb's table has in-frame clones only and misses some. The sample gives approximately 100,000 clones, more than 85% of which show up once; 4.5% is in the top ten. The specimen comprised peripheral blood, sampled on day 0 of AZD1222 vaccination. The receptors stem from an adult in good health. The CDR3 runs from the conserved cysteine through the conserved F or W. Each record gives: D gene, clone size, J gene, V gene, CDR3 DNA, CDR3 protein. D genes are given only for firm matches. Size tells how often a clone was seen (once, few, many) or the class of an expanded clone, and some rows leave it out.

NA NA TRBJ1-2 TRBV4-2 TGTGCCAGCAGCCAAGGGGCCACCCCTGGCTACACCTTC CASSQGATPGYTF
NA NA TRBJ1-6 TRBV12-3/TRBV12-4 TGTGCCAGCAGAATAGGCGATAGATCACCCCTCCACTTT CASRIGDRSPLHF
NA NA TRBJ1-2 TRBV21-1 TGTGCCAGCAGCCTTCCGGGACAGGGATCGTCTAACTATGGCTACACCTTC CASSLPGQGSSNYGYTF
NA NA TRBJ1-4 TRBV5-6 TGTGCCAGCAGCTCGGGACGCATTAATGAAAAACTGTTTTTT CASSSGRINEKLFF
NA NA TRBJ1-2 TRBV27 TGTGCCAGCAGTTTAAATCAGGGGACCTATGGCTACACCTTC CASSLNQGTYGYTF
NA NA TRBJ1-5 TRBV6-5 TGTGCCAGCAGCACCGATGTGAGGGGGCCCCAGCATTTT CASSTDVRGPQHF
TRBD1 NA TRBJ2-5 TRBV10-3 TGTGCCATCAGCGGGGACAGGGAAGAGACCCAGTACTTC CAISGDREETQYF
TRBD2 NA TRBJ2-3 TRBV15 TGTGCCACCAGCAGTAGCGGGGGGGAGGTTACGCAGTATTTT CATSSSGGEVTQYF
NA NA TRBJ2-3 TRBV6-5 TGTGCCAGCAGTTACGGGACCGCCACAGATACGCAGTATTTT CASSYGTATDTQYF
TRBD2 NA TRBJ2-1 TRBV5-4 TGTGCCAGCAGCTCAGGACTAGCGGGGGGGCCGGGCAATGAGCAGTTCTTC CASSSGLAGGPGNEQFF
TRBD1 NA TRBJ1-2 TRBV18 TGTGCCAGCTCACCCACAGGGGAGGGCTACACCTTC CASSPTGEGYTF
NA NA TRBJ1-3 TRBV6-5 TGTGCCAGCACAGGGCCTTACTCTGGAAACACCATATATTTT CASTGPYSGNTIYF
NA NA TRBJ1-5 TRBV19 TGTGCCAGTAGTGCCCAGGGGCATCAGCCCCAGCATTTT CASSAQGHQPQHF
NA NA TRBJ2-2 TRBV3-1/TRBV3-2 TGTGCCAGCGGACAGACTAACACCGGGGAGCTGTTTTTT CASGQTNTGELFF
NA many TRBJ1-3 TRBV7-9 TGTGCCAGCAGCTTAGGACACTCTGGAAACACCATATATTTT CASSLGHSGNTIYF
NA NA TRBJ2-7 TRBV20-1 TGCAGTGCAAAAAGGGGGGAGCAGTACTTC CSAKRGEQYF
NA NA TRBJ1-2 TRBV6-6 TGTGCCAGCACCAAAACAGGGAACTATGGCTACACCTTC CASTKTGNYGYTF
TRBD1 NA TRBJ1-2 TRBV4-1 TGCGCCAGCAGCCAAGATAATAAGACAGGGGGCTTGAAAGGCTACACCTTC CASSQDNKTGGLKGYTF
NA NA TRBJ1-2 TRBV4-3 TGCGCCAGCAGCCAAGATCGGGGAGGCGGGTATGGCTACACCTTC CASSQDRGGGYGYTF
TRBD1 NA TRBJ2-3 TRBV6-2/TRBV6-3 TGTGCCAGCACCCCCAGGGGGAAGACAGATACGCAGTATTTT CASTPRGKTDTQYF
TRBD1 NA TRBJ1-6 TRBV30 TGTGCCTGGAGTTATGGAACAGGGGGTGGATCGAGGAATTCACCCCTCCACTTT CAWSYGTGGGSRNSPLHF
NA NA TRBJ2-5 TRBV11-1 TGTGCCAGCAGCTACCAAGAGACCCAGTACTTC CASSYQETQYF
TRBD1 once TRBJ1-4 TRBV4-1 TGCGCCAGCAGCCAAGCAGGGGGAGTTGAAAAACTGTTTTTT CASSQAGGVEKLFF
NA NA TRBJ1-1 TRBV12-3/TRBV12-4 TGTGCCAGCAGTTTACCGTATGAAGCTTTCTTT CASSLPYEAFF
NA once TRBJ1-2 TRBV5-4 TGTGCCAGCAGCTTGGACTTGTTTTATGGCTACACCTTC CASSLDLFYGYTF
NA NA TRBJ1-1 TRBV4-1 TGCGCCAGCAGCCAAGACAGGTTCTCTTCTGAAGCTTTCTTT CASSQDRFSSEAFF
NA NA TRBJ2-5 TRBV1 TGCACCAGCAGCCGCGGAGGGACTAGCGGGCAAGAGACCCAGTACTTC CTSSRGGTSGQETQYF
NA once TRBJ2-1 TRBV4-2 TGTGCCAGCAGCCATGTAGAGTCGACCGCGACCTACAATGAGCAGTTCTTC CASSHVESTATYNEQFF
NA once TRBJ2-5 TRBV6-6 TGTGCCAGCAGGACAGCGGGCGAAAGACCTGGGACCCAGTACTTC CASRTAGERPGTQYF
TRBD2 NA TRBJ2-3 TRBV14 TGTGCCAGCAGCCCCTGGCAGGGAGGGGATACGCAGTATTTT CASSPWQGGDTQYF
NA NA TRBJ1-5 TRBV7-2 TGTGCCAGCAGCTTAGTCCCACTTGAAAATCAGCCCCAGCATTTT CASSLVPLENQPQHF
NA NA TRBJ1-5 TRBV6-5 TGTGCCAGCAGTTACTCGGGCAGTAGCAATCAGCCCCAGCATTTT CASSYSGSSNQPQHF
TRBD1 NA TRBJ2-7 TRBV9 TGTGCCAGCAGCCGGGACAGGGTGGAACGGCAGTACTTC CASSRDRVERQYF
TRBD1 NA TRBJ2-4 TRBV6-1 TGTGCCAGCAGTCCACAGGGACAGAAAAACATTCAGTACTTC CASSPQGQKNIQYF
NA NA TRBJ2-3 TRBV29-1 TGCAGCGTAAGTATACCGGGACAATCGACAGATACGCAGTATTTT CSVSIPGQSTDTQYF
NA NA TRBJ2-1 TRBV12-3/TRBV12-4 TGTGCCAGCAGTCTTAAAATCTACAATGAGCAGTTCTTC CASSLKIYNEQFF
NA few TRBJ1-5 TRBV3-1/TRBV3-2 TGTGCCAGCAGCTCACAGGGTACGCCCCAGCATTTT CASSSQGTPQHF
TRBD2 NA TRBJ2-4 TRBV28 TGTGCCAGCAGTAACGGACTAGCGGGGGGGCTAGCCAAAAACATTCAGTACTTC CASSNGLAGGLAKNIQYF
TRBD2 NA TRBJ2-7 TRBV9 TGTGCCAGCAGCCCTAGCGGACTAGGGGACTACGAGCAGTACTTC CASSPSGLGDYEQYF
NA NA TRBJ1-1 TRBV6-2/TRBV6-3 TGTGCCAGCAGTTACTCCATTACACCGAACACTGAAGCTTTCTTT CASSYSITPNTEAFF
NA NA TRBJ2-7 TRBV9 TGTGCCAGCAGCGCCAGAGGCGGGGGCGGATCCTACGAGCAGTACTTC CASSARGGGGSYEQYF
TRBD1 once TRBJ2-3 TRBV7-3 TGTGCCAGCAGCCCACAGGGGGCGGACGCAGATACGCAGTATTTT CASSPQGADADTQYF
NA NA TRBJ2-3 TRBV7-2 TGTGCCAGCAGCTTAGTGGGTGGTACGCAGTATTTT CASSLVGGTQYF
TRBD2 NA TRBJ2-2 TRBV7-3 TGTGCCAGCAGCTTCGCGGGGGTTGGGACCGGGGAGCTGTTTTTT CASSFAGVGTGELFF
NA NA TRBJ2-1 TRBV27 TGTGCCAGCAGTTATTGGCAGGGAAAAAACAATGAGCAGTTCTTC CASSYWQGKNNEQFF
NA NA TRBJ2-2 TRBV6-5 TGTGCCAGCAGCCGAACCGGGGAGCTGTTTTTT CASSRTGELFF
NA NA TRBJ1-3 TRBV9 TGTGCCAGCAGCGTAGAAGGAGCCCCCATATATTTT CASSVEGAPIYF